The next 29 T cell receptor beta chains were all read from a single sample in a study of graft-versus-host responses after intestinal transplantation. Method: immunoSEQ multiplex PCR; TCRdb's copy keeps in-frame clones and lacks some. The sample has 140,000 or so clones, around 90% seen once. Their recognized antigens are unknown. The source was unstimulated CD4+ T cells sorted from spleen or lymph node cells, collected before intestinal transplant. These receptors were obtained from a human donor who received an intestinal transplant.

The chain combines TRBV7-6 with TRBJ1-5; TRBD1 matches 8 bases. The CDR3 is 15 amino acids. After removal of 1 base from V and 7 bases from J, the junction contained 6 bases not matched to a gene. Per germline, CDR1 SGHVS and CDR2 FNYEAQ. The CDR3 DNA is TGTGCCAGCAGCTTAGTTGCAGGGGGCAGCCAGCCCCAGCATTTT. Its translation is CASSLVAGGSQPQHF. The complete variable domain, with remaining parts taken from reference TRBV7-6 and TRBJ1-5, reads GAGVSQSPRYKVTKRGQDVALRCDPISGHVSLYWYRQALGQGPEFLTYFNYEAQQDKSGLPNDRFSAERPEGSISTLTIQRTEQRDSAMYRCASSLVAGGSQPQHFGDGTRLSIL.

With regard to this clone: One end of the junction fails to match germline, which may point to a read error. The chain is built from TRBV25-1 and TRBJ1-4; D ambiguous. The V gene's germline CDR1 is MGHDK and CDR2 SYGVNS. This CDR3 is 11 amino acids long. This chain's CDR3 is CASSESGEWVF. The CDR3 DNA follows: TGTGCCAGCAGTGAATCCGGGGAATGGGTTTTT. Using reference TRBV25-1 and TRBJ1-4 for the parts outside the CDR3, the full variable domain is EADIYQTPRYLVIGTGKKITLECSQTMGHDKMYWYQQDPGMELHLIHYSYGVNSTEKGDLSSESTVSRIRTEHFPLTLESARPSHTSQYLCASSESGEWVFGSGTQLSVL.

The chain carries TRBV5-6 and TRBJ2-7; D gene uncertain. This CDR3 region has 13 residues. The germline V and J ends were trimmed by 4 bases and 6 bases, with 14 bases remaining between them. Germline loops: CDR1 SGHDT, CDR2 YYEEEE. CDR3 bases: TGTGCCAGCAGCCTAGGACGGACCAGCGAGCAGTACTTC. Translated: CASSLGRTSEQYF.

The chain is built from TRBV7-8 and TRBJ2-3, with D tentatively TRBD2 (5 bases). Trimming removed 3 bases at V and 4 bases at J, with 8 bases between. Germline assignment: CDR1 SGHVS and CDR2 FQNEAQ. The CDR3 is made up of 13 amino acids. The CDR3 spells CASSLGAPDTQYF. CDR3 DNA: TGTGCCAGCAGCTTGGGAGCGCCAGATACGCAGTATTTT.

The chain uses TRBV5-5 and TRBJ2-7; the match to TRBD2 covers 7 bases. The length of the CDR3 is 15 residues. J gave up 6 bases and V 4 bases, and 13 bases lay outside the gene matches. CDR1 is SGHKS, CDR2 YYEKEE, per germline (reference sequence). Here the CDR3 DNA reads TGTGCCAGCAGCCTCTCGGGAGCGGGGATCTCCGAGCAGTACTTC. It specifies CASSLSGAGISEQYF.

V and J are TRBV19 and TRBJ2-2; 8 positions match TRBD1. Looked up from germline, CDR1 is LNHDA and CDR2 is SQIVND (reference sequence). The CDR3 has 15 amino acids. The junction had 4 bases not matched to a gene; V was cut back by 6 bases and J by 1 base. The CDR3 is CASRKTGENTGELFF. The CDR3 DNA follows: TGTGCCAGTAGAAAGACAGGGGAGAACACCGGGGAGCTGTTTTTT.

V usage is TRBV7-3 and J usage is TRBJ2-1, with 12 bases identical to TRBD1. Germline V gene data show CDR1 as SGHTA and CDR2 as FQGTGA. The CDR3 is 20 amino acids. The V gene end was trimmed by 0 bases and the J gene end by 8 bases; junction bases not matched to a gene: 17. CDR3 bases: TGTGCCAGCAGCTTAACAGGCCCCGGGACAGGGGGCGTCGGAGTCCATGAGCAGTTCTTC. Its translation: CASSLTGPGTGGVGVHEQFF.

J is TRBJ2-7 and V is TRBV7-9; a possible D gene is TRBD1 (5 bases). Germline V gene data show CDR1 as SEHNR and CDR2 as FQNEAQ (reference sequence). The V end was cut by 1 base, the J end by 3 bases, with 13 bases between. The CDR3 spans 15 residues. The CDR3 protein is CASSLGQFNGYEQYF. The CDR3 bases are TGTGCCAGCAGCTTAGGACAGTTTAATGGCTACGAGCAGTACTTC.

This clone was found once. The same CDR3 arises from other DNA sequences in this sample as well. The chain links TRBV6-1 to TRBJ2-1, with 12 bases lining up with TRBD2. Trimming cost V 6 bases and J 6 bases; bases outside gene matches: 0. Germline V CDR1 and CDR2: MNHNS, SASEGT. The CDR3 runs to 13 residues. The CDR3 here is CASRTSGSNEQFF. CDR3 sequence (DNA): TGTGCCAGCAGGACTAGCGGGAGCAATGAGCAGTTCTTC.

As for this clone: One junction end disagrees with the germline gene, perhaps due to a read error. The chain carries TRBV2 and TRBJ2-5, with D tentatively TRBD2 (5 bases). Looked up from germline, CDR1 is SNHLY and CDR2 is FYNNEI. The CDR3 length is 9 residues. The CDR3: CASRATGNF. CDR3 nucleotide sequence: TGTGCCAGCAGGGCTACGGGGAACTTC.

The chain has TRBV10-3 and TRBJ2-4, with a weak D call TRBD1 (6 bases). In germline, CDR1 is ENHRY, CDR2 SYGVKD. V lost 0 bases and J lost 6, with 12 bases in between. The CDR3 covers 15 residues. As DNA, the CDR3 is TGTGCCATCAGTGAGTCTCAGGACAGAAGAAACATTCAGTACTTC. Amino acids: CAISESQDRRNIQYF.

The chain couples TRBV19 to TRBJ1-1; a weak D match, TRBD1 (5 bases). V was clipped by 5 bases and J by 5 bases, with 12 bases between them. Germline CDR1 LNHDA, CDR2 SQIVND (reference sequence). This CDR3 is 13 amino acids long. CDR3 bases: TGTGCCAGTAGTGCGGGACGGGGGACTGAAGCTTTCTTT. Translation: CASSAGRGTEAFF.

This chain uses TRBV5-1 with TRBJ1-3; D ambiguous. V lost 1 base and J lost 8, with 13 bases in between. The CDR3 has 14 residues. Germline values: CDR1 SGHRS, CDR2 YFSETQ. This chain's CDR3 is CASSLTYAYDTIYF. CDR3 DNA sequence: TGCGCCAGCAGCTTGACCTACGCTTATGACACCATATATTTT. The entire variable domain, with the rest obtained from reference TRBV5-1 and TRBJ1-3, is as follows: KAGVTQTPRYLIKTRGQQVTLSCSPISGHRSVSWYQQTPGQGLQFLFEYFSETQRNKGNFPGRFSGRQFSNSRSEMNVSTLELGDSALYLCASSLTYAYDTIYFGEGSWLTVV.

In its sample, this clone was seen once. The chain links TRBV9 to TRBJ1-4, with a tentative D call TRBD1 (6 bases). With 0 bases removed from V and 7 bases from J, the gap between germline ends came to 13 bases. The CDR3 is made up of 15 amino acids. CDR1 and CDR2 (germline): SGDLS, YYNGEE. CDR3 sequence reads: CASSVERSGVEKLFF. CDR3 nucleotide sequence: TGTGCCAGCAGCGTAGAGCGGTCAGGGGTTGAAAAACTGTTTTTT.

The J gene is TRBJ2-7, the V gene TRBV27; 10 positions agree with TRBD1. Germline CDR1 and CDR2: MNHEY and SMNVEV (reference sequence). CDR3 length equals 14 residues. V lost 3 bases, J lost 7 bases, and 6 bases stayed unmatched. The CDR3 protein is CASSFRQGAGEQYF. CDR3 bases: TGTGCCAGCAGTTTCAGACAGGGGGCAGGGGAGCAGTACTTC.

This chain connects TRBV4-3 to TRBJ2-2; 11 nucleotides align to TRBD2. J gave up 1 base and V 3 bases, and 7 bases lay outside the gene matches. This CDR3 contains 18 residues. Per germline, CDR1 LGHNA and CDR2 YSLEER. Written as DNA, the CDR3 is TGCGCCAGCAGCCATAGCTTTGGGACTAGCGGGAACACCGGGGAGCTGTTTTTT. It is translated as CASSHSFGTSGNTGELFF.

The chain uses TRBV18 and TRBJ1-1, with 7 bases aligning to TRBD1. There are 15 residues in the CDR3. Germline CDR1 and CDR2: KGHSH and LQKENI. V lost 3 bases to trimming and J lost 2 bases; unmatched junction nucleotides: 6. The CDR3 loop is CASSPSRDRNTEAFF. The CDR3 DNA follows: TGTGCCAGCTCACCTTCCCGGGACAGAAACACTGAAGCTTTCTTT.

The V and J genes are TRBV28 and TRBJ2-1, with D perhaps TRBD1 (5 bases). Trimming cost V 3 bases and J 10 bases, with 10 bases left between them. The length of the CDR3 is 12 residues. The germline V gene encodes CDR1 MDHEN and CDR2 SYDVKM. CDR3 coding DNA: TGTGCCAGCAGTTTGGGGCCCGGCGAGCAGTTCTTC. This gives the protein CASSLGPGEQFF.

This rearrangement joins TRBV9 to TRBJ2-5; D possibly uses TRBD1 or TRBD2 (5 bases each). Looked up from germline, CDR1 is SGDLS and CDR2 is YYNGEE. The CDR3 consists of 16 residues. V was pared by 0 bases and J by 1 base, with 13 bases between. In DNA form, the CDR3 reads TGTGCCAGCAGCGTAGAGGGCAGGGACCCCCAAGAGACCCAGTACTTC. The encoded protein is CASSVEGRDPQETQYF.

The rearrangement joins TRBV6-5 to TRBJ1-1, with no clear D. Germline V lookup: CDR1 MNHEY, CDR2 SVGAGI. This CDR3 has 13 amino acids. V lost 6 bases, J lost 9 bases, and 17 bases lay in between. The CDR3 bases are TGTGCCAGCAGACCGGAACCCACCGCACAAGCTTTCTTT. Translated: CASRPEPTAQAFF.

The chain recombines TRBV7-9 with TRBJ1-5; TRBD1 might be the D (5 bases). V was cut by 4 bases and J by 9 bases, with 16 bases left in between. The CDR3 consists of 14 residues. Looked up from germline, CDR1 is SEHNR and CDR2 is FQNEAQ (reference sequence). The CDR3 loop reads CASSSQGRLRPQHF. Here the CDR3 DNA reads TGTGCCAGCAGCTCTCAGGGACGGCTGAGGCCCCAGCATTTT.

V usage is TRBV28 and J usage is TRBJ2-7; 10 nucleotides align to TRBD2. The CDR3 has 18 residues. CDR1 and CDR2 (germline): MDHEN, SYDVKM. V lost 3 bases to trimming and J lost 7 bases; unmatched junction nucleotides: 18. CDR3 nucleotide sequence: TGTGCCAGCAGTTTTGCAGGGGTTGGGCTAGCGGGAGTTTTTGAGCAGTACTTC. It is translated as CASSFAGVGLAGVFEQYF.

The rearrangement joins TRBV11-1 to TRBJ2-2; TRBD2 might be the D (6 bases). Germline CDR1 SGHAT, CDR2 FQDESV (reference sequence). V was trimmed by 5 bases and J by 0 bases, leaving 10 bases between them. CDR3 length: 15 residues. The CDR3 nucleotides are TGTGCCAGCAGCCGCGGGACGGCGAACACCGGGGAGCTGTTTTTT. Translated: CASSRGTANTGELFF.

CDR3 loop: CAWERGIAGPQFF. CDR3 in DNA: TGTGCCTGGGAGCGGGGGATAGCGGGTCCCCAGTTCTTC. V is TRBV30 and J is TRBJ2-1; 8 nucleotides line up with TRBD2. CDR1 and CDR2 from the germline V gene are GTSNPN and SVGIG (reference sequence). The CDR3 extends over 13 amino acids. V gave up 5 bases and J gave up 13 bases; unmatched junction bases: 13.

The chain joins TRBV14 to TRBJ2-5, with D maybe TRBD2 (6 bases). The J call is uncertain, as TRBJ2-7 better fits the DNA end. The CDR3 runs 14 residues. CDR1 SGHDN and CDR2 FVKESK come from the germline V gene. This CDR3 is CASSQAGSTYEQYF. The CDR3 coding sequence is TGTGCCAGCAGCCAAGCCGGGAGCACCTACGAGCAGTACTTC.

This chain connects TRBV5-1 to TRBJ2-1; 7 bases line up with TRBD1. In germline, CDR1 is SGHRS, CDR2 YFSETQ. After removal of 5 bases from V and 3 bases from J, the junction contained 8 bases not matched to a gene. This CDR3 has 15 residues. CDR3 residues: CASRQQGNLYNEQFF. The CDR3 DNA sequence: TGCGCCAGCAGGCAACAGGGGAACCTCTACAATGAGCAGTTCTTC.

As concerns this clone: At one end the junction does not follow the germline gene, possibly because of a read error. The genes are TRBV19 and TRBJ1-6; D not certain. The CDR3 sequence is 18 residues long. Germline-derived CDR1 and CDR2 are LNHDA and SQIVND (reference sequence). This CDR3 is CASRITSAGLSYNSPLHF. CDR3 bases: TGTGCCAGTCGTATCACCTCCGCGGGCTTGTCCTATAATTCACCCCTCCACTTT.

The chain joins TRBV5-1 to TRBJ2-1; D might be TRBD1 (6 bases). CDR1 is SGHRS, CDR2 YFSETQ, per germline. The CDR3 length is 15 residues. Trimming stripped 2 bases from V and 8 bases from J, with 17 bases between. The CDR3: CASSLWATGPDEQFF. CDR3 DNA: TGCGCCAGCAGCTTATGGGCGACAGGTCCAGATGAGCAGTTCTTC.

J is TRBJ1-2 and V is TRBV28, with 7 bases fitting TRBD1. The CDR3 has 14 amino acids. Germline CDR1 and CDR2: MDHEN and SYDVKM. The J segment lost 6 bases and the V segment lost 2 bases, leaving 6 bases of the junction unmatched. The CDR3 DNA is TGTGCCAGCAGTTTAGTGAACAGGGGCCATGGCTACACCTTC. Translating it yields CASSLVNRGHGYTF.